The 2 T cell receptor beta chains presented below share a single source sample, sequenced in a study of CD8 T cells in ankylosing spondylitis. Regarding the study as a whole: Ankylosing spondylitis blood appeared to be characterized by a TCR beta motif of 8 or 9 highly homologous variants.

These TCRs' antigens remain unknown. TCRdb analysed the 5' RACE reads with MiXCR anew, one entry per CDR3 protein. The repertoire holds hundreds of thousands of distinct CDR3 sequences, with over 15% as singletons. The sequenced sample consisted of blood, either unsorted or a sorted T cell fraction (not recorded which). All receptors derive from a male donor with ankylosing spondylitis.

The gene calls are TRBV20-1 and TRBJ2-7, with 9 bases lining up with TRBD2. Germline CDR1 is DFQATT and CDR2 is SNEGSKA (reference sequence). The V and J ends lost 5 bases and 7 bases, in that order; junction bases with no gene match: 12. The CDR3 is made up of 14 amino acids. CDR3 in DNA: TGCAGTGCTGTGGGACAGCGGGGGGCTCGAGAGCAGTACTTC. This translates into CSAVGQRGAREQYF.

This clonotype was seen more than once but under ten times. The rearrangement joins TRBV20-1 to TRBJ2-3; 13 bases are shared with TRBD2. Germline V gene lookup returns CDR1 DFQATT and CDR2 SNEGSKA (reference sequence). V was clipped by 2 bases and J by 6 bases; unmatched bases: 2. CDR3 length: 14 residues. In DNA, the CDR3 is TGCAGTGCTAGAAAGGGACTAGCGGGGGATACGCAGTATTTT. This codes for CSARKGLAGDTQYF.